The clone carrying this TCR beta chain was picked up many times. No treatment of any kind had been given to any patient before thyroid surgery. V gave up 3 bases and J gave up 6 bases; unmatched junction bases: 6. Germline V gene sequence: CDR1 LNHDA, CDR2 SQIVND (reference sequence). There are 14 residues in the CDR3. The data were obtained in a study of metastatic and nonmetastatic thyroid tumors. TCRdb re-called the PCR reads via MiXCR. The sample holds about 25,000 clones, approximately 22% seen once. The sequenced sample was blood. This clonotype was obtained from a male donor with papillary thyroid cancer or a benign thyroid nodule (not recorded which). Some clones in this sample may be carry-over from other donors' samples. V gene TRBV19 combines with J gene TRBJ2-7, with 9 positions matching TRBD1. As DNA, the CDR3 is TGTGCCAGTAGTATTATGGGACAGGGCGGCGAGCAGTACTTC. This translates into CASSIMGQGGEQYF.